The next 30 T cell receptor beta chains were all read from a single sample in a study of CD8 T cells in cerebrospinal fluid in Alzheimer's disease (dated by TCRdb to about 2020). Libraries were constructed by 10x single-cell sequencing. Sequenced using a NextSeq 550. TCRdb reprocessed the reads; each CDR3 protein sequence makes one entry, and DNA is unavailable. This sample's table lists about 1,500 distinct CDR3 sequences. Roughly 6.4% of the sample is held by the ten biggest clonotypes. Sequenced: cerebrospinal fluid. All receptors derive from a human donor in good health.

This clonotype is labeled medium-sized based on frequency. CDR3 sequence reads: CASSRTGGAGGYTF. The chain employs TRBV7-9 and TRBJ1-2; TCRdb's D call of TRBD1 is untestable without DNA. The CDR3 has 14 residues. The germline gives CDR1 SEHNR, CDR2 FQNEAQ (reference sequence).

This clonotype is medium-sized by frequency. The CDR3: CASRPTGSHEQYF. This chain links TRBV6-2 or TRBV6-3 with TRBJ2-7; TCRdb returns TRBD1, unconfirmable since there is no DNA. In germline, CDR1 is MNHEY, CDR2 SVGEGT. The CDR3 is made up of 13 amino acids.

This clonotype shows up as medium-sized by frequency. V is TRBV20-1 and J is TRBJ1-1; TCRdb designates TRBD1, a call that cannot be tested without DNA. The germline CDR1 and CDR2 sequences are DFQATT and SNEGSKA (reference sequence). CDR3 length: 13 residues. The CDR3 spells CSVDTLGQSLAFF.

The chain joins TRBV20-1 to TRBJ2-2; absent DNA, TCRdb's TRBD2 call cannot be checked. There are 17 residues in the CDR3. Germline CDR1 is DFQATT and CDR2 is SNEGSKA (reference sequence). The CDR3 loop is CSARRPSSGGTTGELFF.

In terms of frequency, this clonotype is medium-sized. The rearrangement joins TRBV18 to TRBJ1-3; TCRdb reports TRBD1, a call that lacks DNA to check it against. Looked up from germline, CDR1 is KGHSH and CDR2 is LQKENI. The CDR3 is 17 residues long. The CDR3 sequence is CASSPHPGDSSGNTIYF.

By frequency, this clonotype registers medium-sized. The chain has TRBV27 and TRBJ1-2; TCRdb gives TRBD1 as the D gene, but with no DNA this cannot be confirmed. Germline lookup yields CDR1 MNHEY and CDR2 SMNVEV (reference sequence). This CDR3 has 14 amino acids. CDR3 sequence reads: CASRRRDRDLSYTF.

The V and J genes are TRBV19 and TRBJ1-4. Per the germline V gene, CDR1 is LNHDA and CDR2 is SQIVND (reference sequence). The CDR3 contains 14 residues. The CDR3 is CASSMDNRGEKLFF.

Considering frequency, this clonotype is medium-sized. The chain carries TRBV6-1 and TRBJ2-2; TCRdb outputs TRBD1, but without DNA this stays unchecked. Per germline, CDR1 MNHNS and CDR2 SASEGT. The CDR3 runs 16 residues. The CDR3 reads CASSEFGTANTGELFF.

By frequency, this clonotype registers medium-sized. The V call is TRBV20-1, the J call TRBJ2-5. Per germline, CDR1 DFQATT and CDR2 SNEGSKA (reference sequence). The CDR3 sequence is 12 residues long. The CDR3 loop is CSASSRQETQYF.

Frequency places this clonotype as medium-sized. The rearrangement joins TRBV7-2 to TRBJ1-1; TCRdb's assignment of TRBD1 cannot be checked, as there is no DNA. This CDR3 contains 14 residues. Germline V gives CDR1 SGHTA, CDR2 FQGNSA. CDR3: CASSLVVRGSEAFF.

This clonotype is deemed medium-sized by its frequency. CDR3 sequence reads: CASSEVTGGQETQYF. The gene calls are TRBV10-1 and TRBJ2-5; TCRdb proposes TRBD1, but this gene call is untestable without DNA. The CDR3 runs 15 residues. The V gene's germline CDR1 is WNHNN and CDR2 SYGVQD (reference sequence).

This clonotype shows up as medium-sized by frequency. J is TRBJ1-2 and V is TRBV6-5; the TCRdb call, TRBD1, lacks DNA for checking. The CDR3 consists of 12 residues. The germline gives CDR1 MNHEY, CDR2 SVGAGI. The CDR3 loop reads CASRQMTGGYTF.

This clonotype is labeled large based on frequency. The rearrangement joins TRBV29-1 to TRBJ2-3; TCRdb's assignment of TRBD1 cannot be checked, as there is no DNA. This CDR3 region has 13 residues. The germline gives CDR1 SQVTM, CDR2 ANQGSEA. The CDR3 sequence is CSVDPGGTDTQYF.

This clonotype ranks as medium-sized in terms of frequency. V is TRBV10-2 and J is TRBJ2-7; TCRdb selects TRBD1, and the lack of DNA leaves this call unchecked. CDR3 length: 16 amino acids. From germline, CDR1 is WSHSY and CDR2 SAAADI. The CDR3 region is CASSEPGTGGSYEQYF.

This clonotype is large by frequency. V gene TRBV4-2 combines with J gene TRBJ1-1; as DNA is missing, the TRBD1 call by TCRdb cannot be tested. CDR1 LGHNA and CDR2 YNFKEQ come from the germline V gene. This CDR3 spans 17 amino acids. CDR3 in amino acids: CASSQTTAAPMNTEAFF.

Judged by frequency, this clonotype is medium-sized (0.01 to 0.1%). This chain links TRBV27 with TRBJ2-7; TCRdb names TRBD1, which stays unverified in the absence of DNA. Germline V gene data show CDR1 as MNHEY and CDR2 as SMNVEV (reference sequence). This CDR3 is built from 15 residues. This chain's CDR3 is CASSVRGTAGPEQYF.

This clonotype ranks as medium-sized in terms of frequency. This chain's CDR3 is CASSQDSMAGTKNIQYF. This chain links TRBV14 with TRBJ2-4; without DNA, the TCRdb call of TRBD1 cannot be checked. CDR1 and CDR2 (germline): SGHDN, FVKESK. The CDR3 contains 17 residues.

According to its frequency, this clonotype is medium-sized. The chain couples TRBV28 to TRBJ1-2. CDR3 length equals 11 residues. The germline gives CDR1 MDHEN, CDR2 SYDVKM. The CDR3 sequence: CASYHNGGYTF.

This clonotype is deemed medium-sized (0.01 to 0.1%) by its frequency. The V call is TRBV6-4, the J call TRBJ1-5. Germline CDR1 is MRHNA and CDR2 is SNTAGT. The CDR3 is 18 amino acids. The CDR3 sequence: CASSDIRRGMVSNQPQHF.

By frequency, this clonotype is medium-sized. Here the CDR3 reads CASSLTRGPTDTQYF. This chain joins TRBV27 and TRBJ2-3; TCRdb names TRBD1, which stays unverified in the absence of DNA. The CDR3 is 15 amino acids. Per the germline V gene, CDR1 is MNHEY and CDR2 is SMNVEV (reference sequence).

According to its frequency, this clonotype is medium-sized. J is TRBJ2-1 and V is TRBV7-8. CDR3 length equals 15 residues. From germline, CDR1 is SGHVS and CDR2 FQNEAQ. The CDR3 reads CASSSEGWMRNEQFF.

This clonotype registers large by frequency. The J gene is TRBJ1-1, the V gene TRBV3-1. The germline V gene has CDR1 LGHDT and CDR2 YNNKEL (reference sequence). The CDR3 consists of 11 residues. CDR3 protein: CASSQHTEAFF.

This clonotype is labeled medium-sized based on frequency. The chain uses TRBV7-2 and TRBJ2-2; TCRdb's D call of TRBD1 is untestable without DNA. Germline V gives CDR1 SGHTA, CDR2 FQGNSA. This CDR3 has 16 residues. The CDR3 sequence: CASSLATGQGARGTFF.

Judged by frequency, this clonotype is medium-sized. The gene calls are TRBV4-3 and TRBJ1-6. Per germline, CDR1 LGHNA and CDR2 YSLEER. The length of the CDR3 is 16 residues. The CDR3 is CASSPTSSVYNSPLHF.

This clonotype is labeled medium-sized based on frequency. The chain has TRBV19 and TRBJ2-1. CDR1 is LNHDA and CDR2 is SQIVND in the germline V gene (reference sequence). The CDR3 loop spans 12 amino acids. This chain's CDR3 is CASSIDVDEQFF.

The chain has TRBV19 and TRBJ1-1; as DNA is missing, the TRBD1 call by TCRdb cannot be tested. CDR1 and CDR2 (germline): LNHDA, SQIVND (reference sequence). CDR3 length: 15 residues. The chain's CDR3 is CASRGSTRGNTEAFF.

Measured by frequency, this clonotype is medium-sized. The CDR3 reads CASSLPTGGSNEKLFF. This chain joins TRBV5-7 and TRBJ1-4; the TCRdb call, TRBD1, lacks DNA for checking. TRBV5-7 is labeled an ORF, and its function is uncertain. This CDR3 is built from 16 residues.

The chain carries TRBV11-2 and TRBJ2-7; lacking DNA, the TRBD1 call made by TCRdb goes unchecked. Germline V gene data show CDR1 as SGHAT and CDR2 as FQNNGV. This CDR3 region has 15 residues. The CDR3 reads CASSPRGGAVYEQYF.

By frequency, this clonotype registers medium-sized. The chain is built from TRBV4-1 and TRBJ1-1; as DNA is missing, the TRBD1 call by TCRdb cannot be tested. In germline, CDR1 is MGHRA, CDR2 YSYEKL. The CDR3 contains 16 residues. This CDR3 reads CASSQVQGASNTEAFF.

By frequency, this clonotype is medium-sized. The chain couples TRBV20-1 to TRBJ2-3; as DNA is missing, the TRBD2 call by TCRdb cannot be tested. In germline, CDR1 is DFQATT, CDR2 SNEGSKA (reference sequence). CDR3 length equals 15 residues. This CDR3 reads CSGLAGGLSIDTQYF.